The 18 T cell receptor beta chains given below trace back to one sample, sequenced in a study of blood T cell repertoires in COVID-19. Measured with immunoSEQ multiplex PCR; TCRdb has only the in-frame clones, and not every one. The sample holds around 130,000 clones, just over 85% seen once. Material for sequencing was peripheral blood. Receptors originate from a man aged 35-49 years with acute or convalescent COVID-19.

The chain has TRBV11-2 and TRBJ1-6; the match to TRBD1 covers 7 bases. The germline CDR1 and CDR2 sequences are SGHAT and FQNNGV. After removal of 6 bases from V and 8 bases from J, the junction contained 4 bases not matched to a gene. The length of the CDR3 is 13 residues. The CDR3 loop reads CASSDRVYSPLHF. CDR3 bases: TGTGCCAGCAGTGACAGGGTATATTCACCCCTCCACTTT. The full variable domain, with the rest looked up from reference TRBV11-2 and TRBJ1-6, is EAGVAQSPRYKIIEKRQSVAFWCNPISGHATLYWYQQILGQGPKLLIQFQNNGVVDDSQLPKDRFSAERLKGVDSTLKIQPAKLEDSAVYLCASSDRVYSPLHFGNGTRLTVT.

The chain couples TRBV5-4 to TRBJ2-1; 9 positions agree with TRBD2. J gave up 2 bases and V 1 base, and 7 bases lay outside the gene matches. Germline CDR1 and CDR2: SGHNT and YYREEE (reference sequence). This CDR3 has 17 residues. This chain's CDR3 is CASSLLGLASAYNEQFF. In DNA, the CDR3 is TGTGCCAGCAGCTTGCTAGGACTAGCGTCAGCCTACAATGAGCAGTTCTTC.

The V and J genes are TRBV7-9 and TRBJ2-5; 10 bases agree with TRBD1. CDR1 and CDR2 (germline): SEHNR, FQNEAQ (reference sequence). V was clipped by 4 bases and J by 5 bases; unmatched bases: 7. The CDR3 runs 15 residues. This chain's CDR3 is CASSSGQGEGETQYF. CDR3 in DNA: TGTGCCAGCAGCTCCGGACAGGGGGAGGGGGAGACCCAGTACTTC.

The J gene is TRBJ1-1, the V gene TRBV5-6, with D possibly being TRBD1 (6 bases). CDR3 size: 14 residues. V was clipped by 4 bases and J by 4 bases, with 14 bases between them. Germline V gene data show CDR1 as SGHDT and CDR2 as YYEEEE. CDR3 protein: CASSPKTGSTEAFF. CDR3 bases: TGTGCCAGCAGCCCTAAAACAGGGTCCACTGAAGCTTTCTTT.

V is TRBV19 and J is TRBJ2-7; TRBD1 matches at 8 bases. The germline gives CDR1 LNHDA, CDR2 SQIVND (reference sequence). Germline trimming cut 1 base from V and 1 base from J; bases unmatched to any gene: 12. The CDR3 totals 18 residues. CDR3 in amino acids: CASSIAPTTTGESYEQYF. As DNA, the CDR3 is TGTGCCAGTAGTATAGCCCCGACCACGACAGGGGAATCCTACGAGCAGTACTTC.

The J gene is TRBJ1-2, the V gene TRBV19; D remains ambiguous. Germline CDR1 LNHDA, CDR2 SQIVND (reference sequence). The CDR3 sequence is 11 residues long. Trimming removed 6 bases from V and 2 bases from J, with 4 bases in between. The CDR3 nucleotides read TGTGCCAGTAGACTAAACTATGGCTACACCTTC. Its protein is CASRLNYGYTF. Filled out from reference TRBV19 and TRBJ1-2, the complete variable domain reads DGGITQSPKYLFRKEGQNVTLSCEQNLNHDAMYWYRQDPGQGLRLIYYSQIVNDFQKGDIAEGYSVSREKKESFPLTVTSAQKNPTAFYLCASRLNYGYTFGSGTRLTVV.

This chain's CDR3 is CASSKVGRDGNTIYF. DNA for the CDR3: TGTGCCAGCAGCAAAGTCGGGAGGGATGGAAACACCATATATTTT. The chain combines TRBV21-1 with TRBJ1-3. TRBV21-1 is a known pseudogene. This CDR3 comprises 15 residues.

CDR3 protein: CASSTTRTGDPGANVLTF. CDR3 nucleotides: TGTGCCAGTAGTACTACCCGGACAGGGGACCCTGGGGCCAACGTCCTGACTTTC. The rearrangement uses TRBV19 and TRBJ2-6; 9 bases line up with TRBD1. Germline V gene sequence: CDR1 LNHDA, CDR2 SQIVND (reference sequence). The CDR3 runs 18 residues. The V segment lost 4 bases and the J segment 2 bases; nucleotides outside the gene matches: 9.

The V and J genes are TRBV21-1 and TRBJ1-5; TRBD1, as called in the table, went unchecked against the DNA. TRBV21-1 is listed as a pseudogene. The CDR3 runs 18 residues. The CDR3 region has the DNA TGTGCCAGCAGCGCCCGGGACAGGGGGCTGAGAGGGGATCAGCCCCAGCATTTT. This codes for CASSARDRGLRGDQPQHF.

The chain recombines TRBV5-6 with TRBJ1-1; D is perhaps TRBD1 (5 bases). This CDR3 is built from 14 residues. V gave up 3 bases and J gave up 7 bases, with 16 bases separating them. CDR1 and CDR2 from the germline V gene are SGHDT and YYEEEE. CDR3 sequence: CASSSVRQSNEAFF. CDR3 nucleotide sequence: TGTGCCAGCAGCTCAGTTCGACAGAGTAATGAAGCTTTCTTT.

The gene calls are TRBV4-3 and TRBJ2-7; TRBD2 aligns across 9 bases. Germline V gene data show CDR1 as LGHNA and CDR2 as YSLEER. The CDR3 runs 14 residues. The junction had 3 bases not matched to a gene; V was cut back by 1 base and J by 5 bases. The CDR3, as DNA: TGCGCCAGCAGCCAAGTACTAGCGGGTAACGAGCAGTACTTC. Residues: CASSQVLAGNEQYF.

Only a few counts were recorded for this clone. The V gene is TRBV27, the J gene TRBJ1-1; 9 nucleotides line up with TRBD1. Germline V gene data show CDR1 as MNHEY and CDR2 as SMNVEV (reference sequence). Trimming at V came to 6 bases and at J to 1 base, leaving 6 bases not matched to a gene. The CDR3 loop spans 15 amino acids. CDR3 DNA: TGTGCCAGCAGCCAAGGGACAGGGAGGAACACTGAAGCTTTCTTT. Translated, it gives CASSQGTGRNTEAFF.

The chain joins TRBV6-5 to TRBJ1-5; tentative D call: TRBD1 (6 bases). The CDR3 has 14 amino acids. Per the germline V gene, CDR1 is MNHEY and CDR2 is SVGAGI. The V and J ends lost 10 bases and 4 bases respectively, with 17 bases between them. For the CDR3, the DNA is TGTGCCACCTCGGGGACACAGGGAAATCAGCCCCAGCATTTT. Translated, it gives CATSGTQGNQPQHF.

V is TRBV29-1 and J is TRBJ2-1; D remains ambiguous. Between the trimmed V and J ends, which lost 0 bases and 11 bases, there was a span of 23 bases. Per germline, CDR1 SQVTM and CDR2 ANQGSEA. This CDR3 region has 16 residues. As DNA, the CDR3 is TGCAGCGTTGAAGAGTCCGGCGCCGCGGAATCATTTAAGCAGTTCTTC. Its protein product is CSVEESGAAESFKQFF.

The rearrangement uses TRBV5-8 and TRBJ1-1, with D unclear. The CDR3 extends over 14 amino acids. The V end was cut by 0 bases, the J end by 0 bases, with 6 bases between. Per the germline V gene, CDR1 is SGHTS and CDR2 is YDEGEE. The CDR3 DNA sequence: TGTGCCAGCAGCTTGGTGCAGTTGAACACTGAAGCTTTCTTT. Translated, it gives CASSLVQLNTEAFF.

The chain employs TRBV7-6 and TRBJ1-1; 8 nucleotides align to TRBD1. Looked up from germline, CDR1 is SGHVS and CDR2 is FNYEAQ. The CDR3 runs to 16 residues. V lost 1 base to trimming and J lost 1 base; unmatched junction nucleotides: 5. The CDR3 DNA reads TGTGCCAGCAGCTTAGGGACAGGGAGAACGAACACTGAAGCTTTCTTT. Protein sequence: CASSLGTGRTNTEAFF.

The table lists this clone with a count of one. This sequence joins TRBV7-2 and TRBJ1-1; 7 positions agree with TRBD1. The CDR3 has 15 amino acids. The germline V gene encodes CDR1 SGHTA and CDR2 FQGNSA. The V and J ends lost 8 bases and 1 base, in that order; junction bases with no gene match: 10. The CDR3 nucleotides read TGTGCCAGCCTCCTACACAGGGGATCGAACACTGAAGCTTTCTTT. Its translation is CASLLHRGSNTEAFF.

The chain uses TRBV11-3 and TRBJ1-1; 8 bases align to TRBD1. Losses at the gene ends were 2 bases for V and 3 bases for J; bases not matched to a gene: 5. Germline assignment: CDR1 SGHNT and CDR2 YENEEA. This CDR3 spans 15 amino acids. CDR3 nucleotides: TGTGCCAGCAGCTTATCAGGGGGCAAGGACACTGAAGCTTTCTTT. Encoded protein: CASSLSGGKDTEAFF.